Below, 12 T cell receptor beta chains from the same sample are listed, as sequenced in a study of blood T cell repertoires in COVID-19. Produced via immunoSEQ multiplex PCR; TCRdb's table is partial and in-frame only. The table includes some 20,000 clones, 85% to 90% detected once. Sequenced material: peripheral blood. The receptor source for this set is a man aged 65-85 years with acute or convalescent COVID-19.

The CDR3 loop is CASSQTGVNTEAFF. The CDR3 DNA reads TGCGCCAGCAGCCAAACAGGGGTGAACACTGAAGCTTTCTTT. The chain links TRBV4-3 to TRBJ1-1, with 7 nucleotides matching TRBD1. J lost 0 bases, V lost 2 bases, and 0 bases had no gene match. CDR3 length: 14 amino acids. CDR1 and CDR2 (germline): LGHNA, YSLEER.

This clone has a single count. The V call is TRBV18, the J call TRBJ1-2; D uncertain. The CDR3 is made up of 12 amino acids. The V end was cut by 6 bases, the J end by 5 bases, with 10 bases between. Germline V CDR1 and CDR2: KGHSH, LQKENI. This CDR3 reads CASSSRDYGYTF. For the CDR3, the DNA is TGTGCCAGCTCCTCTCGGGATTATGGCTACACCTTC.

V usage is TRBV4-1 and J usage is TRBJ2-2, with 7 positions matching TRBD1. The CDR3 sequence is 19 residues long. The V gene's germline CDR1 is MGHRA and CDR2 YSYEKL. With 6 bases clipped from V and 1 base from J, the junction kept 17 bases outside the gene matches. The CDR3 DNA reads TGCGCCAGCAGTCTGGGACCCGGGACAGTCATTTTGAACACCGGGGAGCTGTTTTTT. Amino acids: CASSLGPGTVILNTGELFF.

This chain uses TRBV2 with TRBJ2-7; TRBD2 agrees at 9 bases. Trimming removed 6 bases from V and 5 bases from J; junction bases left unmatched: 8. This CDR3 spans 14 amino acids. Germline assignment: CDR1 SNHLY and CDR2 FYNNEI. The CDR3 is CASRVSSGMDEQYF. Written as DNA, the CDR3 is TGTGCCAGCAGGGTCTCTAGCGGGATGGACGAGCAGTACTTC.

This clone was found a few times. J is TRBJ1-6 and V is TRBV28; 10 positions agree with TRBD1. Trimming at V came to 7 bases and at J to 10 bases, leaving 7 bases not matched to a gene. The V gene's germline CDR1 is MDHEN and CDR2 SYDVKM. The CDR3 length is 14 residues. This CDR3 reads CASNSGTGVSPLHF. The CDR3 nucleotides are TGTGCCAGCAATTCCGGGACAGGGGTCTCACCCCTCCACTTT.

This sequence joins TRBV3-1 (or the pseudogene TRBV3-2) and TRBJ2-1; the match to TRBD2 covers 8 bases. The V segment lost 3 bases and the J segment 4 bases; nucleotides outside the gene matches: 5. The CDR3 loop spans 15 amino acids. Germline lookup yields CDR1 LGHDT and CDR2 YNNKEL (reference sequence). The CDR3 reads CASSQLAGLYNEQFF. CDR3 DNA: TGTGCCAGCAGCCAGCTAGCGGGCCTTTACAATGAGCAGTTCTTC.

The chain joins TRBV18 to TRBJ2-1, with D tentatively TRBD2 (6 bases). Trimming stripped 3 bases from V and 5 bases from J, with 14 bases between. CDR3 length: 15 residues. Germline CDR1 KGHSH, CDR2 LQKENI. This chain's CDR3 is CASSPPGRRDNEQFF. CDR3 bases: TGTGCCAGCTCACCGCCGGGACGGAGGGACAATGAGCAGTTCTTC.

The rearrangement uses TRBV7-2 and TRBJ2-3; 7 bases are shared with TRBD1. Germline CDR1 SGHTA, CDR2 FQGNSA. The CDR3 covers 15 residues. Trimming removed 6 bases from V and 2 bases from J; junction bases left unmatched: 8. In nucleotides, the CDR3 is TGTGCCAGCAGACCTGACAGGGACCCCACAGATACGCAGTATTTT. Amino acids: CASRPDRDPTDTQYF.

CDR3 residues: CSVESRLGKETQYF. CDR3 DNA sequence: TGCAGCGTTGAATCGAGGCTAGGAAAAGAGACCCAGTACTTC. V is TRBV29-1 and J is TRBJ2-5; D not certain. Trimming left V 2 bases short and J 3 bases short, with 13 bases between. The CDR3 loop spans 14 amino acids. Germline assignment: CDR1 SQVTM and CDR2 ANQGSEA.

The V and J genes are TRBV6-5 and TRBJ2-1, with 10 bases aligning to TRBD2. V lost 2 bases, J lost 9 bases, and 7 bases stayed unmatched. Germline V gene data show CDR1 as MNHEY and CDR2 as SVGAGI. The CDR3 is 15 residues long. In DNA form, the CDR3 reads TGTGCCAGCAGTTACAATCCGGGACTAGCGTTTGAGCAGTTCTTC. Residues: CASSYNPGLAFEQFF.

V gene TRBV6-6 combines with J gene TRBJ2-2; D is ambiguous. Germline V lookup: CDR1 MNHNY, CDR2 SVGAGI (reference sequence). This CDR3 region has 15 residues. V shed 2 bases and J shed 1 base, with 8 bases lying between them. Here the CDR3 DNA reads TGTGCCAGCAGTTACGGCAATCGGAACACCGGGGAGCTGTTTTTT. Translating it yields CASSYGNRNTGELFF.

CDR3 coding DNA: TGTGCCAGCAGCTTTATAACGGGAGGCGCAGAGACCCAGTACTTC. Translation gives CASSFITGGAETQYF. The chain links TRBV7-2 to TRBJ2-5; 7 nucleotides agree with TRBD2. Germline assignment: CDR1 SGHTA and CDR2 FQGNSA. The CDR3 runs to 15 residues. The V segment lost 3 bases and the J segment 4 bases; nucleotides outside the gene matches: 8. The complete variable domain, with remaining parts taken from reference TRBV7-2 and TRBJ2-5, reads GAGVSQSPSNKVTEKGKDVELRCDPISGHTALYWYRQSLGQGLEFLIYFQGNSAPDKSGLPSDRFSAERTGGSVSTLTIQRTQQEDSAVYLCASSFITGGAETQYFGPGTRLLVL.